One sample yielded the 22 T cell receptor beta chains listed below, sequenced in a study of blood T cell repertoires in COVID-19 (TCRdb year 2020). Receptor amplification or capture employed the immunoSEQ multiplex PCR assay. TCRdb took over this immuneACCESS table, retaining in-frame rearrangements with V and J assigned. Such tables are incomplete; in checked studies, under half of the missing clones stem from an unresolved V gene, and the remainder is unexplained. Present in this sample are 55,000 to 75,000 clones, 70% to 80% of which were seen just once. The ten largest clones take up about a fifth of the sample. The sample comprised peripheral blood. Every receptor here comes from a man aged 80 or over with active or convalescent COVID-19.

The CDR3 here is CASSLTPSGGIHEQFF. The CDR3 nucleotides are TGTGCCAGCAGCTTGACTCCTAGCGGGGGGATCCATGAGCAGTTCTTC. The chain employs TRBV7-6 and TRBJ2-1; 11 nucleotides line up with TRBD2. This CDR3 has 16 residues. J lost 8 bases, V lost 3 bases, and 9 bases had no gene match. Germline lookup yields CDR1 SGHVS and CDR2 FNYEAQ. The variable domain in full, completed from reference TRBV7-6 and TRBJ2-1, reads GAGVSQSPRYKVTKRGQDVALRCDPISGHVSLYWYRQALGQGPEFLTYFNYEAQQDKSGLPNDRFSAERPEGSISTLTIQRTEQRDSAMYRCASSLTPSGGIHEQFFGPGTRLTVL.

The table lists this clone with a count of one. The CDR3 here is CASSAPPDRGSTEAFF. The CDR3 DNA reads as TGTGCCAGCAGTGCCCCCCCGGACAGGGGTAGCACTGAAGCTTTCTTT. This chain uses TRBV6-1 with TRBJ1-1; 9 nucleotides match TRBD1. V was pared by 4 bases and J by 4 bases, with 10 bases of the junction left unmatched. The CDR3 runs 16 residues. Germline V gene lookup returns CDR1 MNHNS and CDR2 SASEGT.

This chain uses TRBV3-1 (or the pseudogene TRBV3-2) with TRBJ1-1; TRBD1 matches at 11 bases. Germline CDR1 and CDR2: LGHDT and YNNKEL (reference sequence). This CDR3 region has 14 residues. After removal of 4 bases from V and 7 bases from J, the junction contained 5 bases not matched to a gene. The CDR3 is CASSRGTGGIEAFF. CDR3 DNA: TGTGCCAGCAGCCGGGGGACAGGGGGGATTGAAGCTTTCTTT.

A single count supports this clone. The chain is built from TRBV6-2 or TRBV6-3 and TRBJ2-2; 10 nucleotides align to TRBD2. The length of the CDR3 is 15 residues. After removal of 4 bases from V and 4 bases from J, the junction contained 3 bases not matched to a gene. Germline CDR1 is MNHEY and CDR2 is SVGEGT. The DNA for the CDR3 is TGTGCCAGCAGTTTAAAGCGGGAGGGCACCGGGGAGCTGTTTTTT. Protein product: CASSLKREGTGELFF.

This CDR3 reads CASSQVLRRGDHEQYF. The CDR3 DNA reads TGCGCCAGCAGCCAAGTTTTAAGGCGGGGTGACCACGAGCAGTACTTC. This sequence joins TRBV4-1 and TRBJ2-7, with D tentatively TRBD2 (6 bases). The V end lost 1 base, the J end lost 5 bases, and 18 bases lay between the germline ends. The CDR3 sequence is 16 residues long. Germline V CDR1 and CDR2: MGHRA, YSYEKL.

The V call is TRBV10-3, the J call TRBJ2-2, with 8 bases identical to TRBD1. Germline loops: CDR1 ENHRY, CDR2 SYGVKD. CDR3 length: 15 amino acids. Losses at the gene ends were 7 bases for V and 2 bases for J; bases not matched to a gene: 6. The CDR3 is CAIKSGQGNTGELFF. The CDR3 DNA sequence: TGTGCCATCAAAAGTGGACAGGGAAACACCGGGGAGCTGTTTTTT.

This clone was observed once. The CDR3 coding sequence is TGTGCCAGCAGAAAGGGGGGGGAGGGGAGCACTGAAGCTTTCTTT. It yields the protein CASRKGGEGSTEAFF. The chain has TRBV5-4 and TRBJ1-1; TRBD1 might be the D (6 bases). Trimming removed 5 bases from V and 4 bases from J, with 18 bases in between. The CDR3 extends over 15 amino acids. Germline V gene data show CDR1 as SGHNT and CDR2 as YYREEE (reference sequence).

In this sample, this clone turned up once. J is TRBJ1-4 and V is TRBV5-5, with D uncertain. The CDR3 runs to 13 residues. The V end lost 4 bases, the J end lost 5 bases, and 9 bases lay between the germline ends. Per the germline V gene, CDR1 is SGHKS and CDR2 is YYEKEE (reference sequence). CDR3 nucleotide sequence: TGTGCCAGCAGCCTAGGCCCGAATGAAAAACTGTTTTTT. This gives the protein CASSLGPNEKLFF.

The V call is TRBV7-8, the J call TRBJ1-6; 7 bases fit TRBD1. This CDR3 has 13 amino acids. V gave up 11 bases and J gave up 2 bases; unmatched junction bases: 3. The germline gives CDR1 SGHVS, CDR2 FQNEAQ. CDR3 loop: CALGQAYNSPLHF. The CDR3 DNA follows: TGTGCCTTAGGACAGGCCTATAATTCACCCCTCCACTTT.

The chain carries TRBV9 and TRBJ1-2, with unresolved D. With 3 bases removed from V and 5 bases from J, the gap between germline ends came to 17 bases. This CDR3 spans 15 amino acids. In germline, CDR1 is SGDLS, CDR2 YYNGEE. The CDR3: CASSESGRASYGYTF. CDR3 DNA sequence: TGTGCCAGCAGCGAATCGGGGAGGGCTAGTTATGGCTACACCTTC.

The chain joins TRBV5-8 to TRBJ1-3, with D hard to call. V shed 3 bases and J shed 2 bases, with 9 bases lying between them. Germline CDR1 reads SGHTS; CDR2 reads YDEGEE. This CDR3 has 14 amino acids. This chain's CDR3 is CASSSGWPGNTIYF. In DNA form, the CDR3 reads TGTGCCAGCAGCTCGGGGTGGCCTGGAAACACCATATATTTT.

The count of this clone is one. The J gene is TRBJ2-4, the V gene TRBV9; a weak D match, TRBD1 (5 bases). Germline lookup yields CDR1 SGDLS and CDR2 YYNGEE. The CDR3 spans 14 residues. The germline V and J ends were trimmed by 2 bases and 6 bases, with 12 bases remaining between them. For the CDR3, the DNA is TGTGCCAGCAGCGTTGCTCAGCAGGGAAACATTCAGTACTTC. Residues: CASSVAQQGNIQYF.

DNA of the CDR3: TGTGCCAGCAGTTTATCTCTTGGGGCAGCGGGGACGGGCTACACCTTC. As protein: CASSLSLGAAGTGYTF. The V and J genes are TRBV27 and TRBJ1-2, with TRBD1 as a possible D gene (5 bases). V was pared by 0 bases and J by 8 bases, with 19 bases between. Germline CDR1 reads MNHEY; CDR2 reads SMNVEV (reference sequence). The CDR3 is made up of 16 amino acids.

This chain links TRBV9 with TRBJ2-7, with 13 nucleotides matching TRBD2. The germline V gene has CDR1 SGDLS and CDR2 YYNGEE. The CDR3 totals 16 residues. Trimming cost V 0 bases and J 3 bases; bases outside gene matches: 3. DNA of the CDR3: TGTGCCAGCAGCGTAGGGACTAGCGGGGGTTTCTACGAGCAGTACTTC. Translating gives CASSVGTSGGFYEQYF.

The chain couples TRBV4-1 to TRBJ1-2; a weak D match, TRBD1 (5 bases). The CDR3 is 16 residues long. The germline V and J ends were trimmed by 4 bases and 2 bases, with 17 bases remaining between them. Germline assignment: CDR1 MGHRA and CDR2 YSYEKL. The CDR3: CASSPSFGGVNYGYTF. The CDR3 nucleotides are TGCGCCAGCAGCCCCTCATTTGGGGGGGTCAACTATGGCTACACCTTC.

For the CDR3, the DNA is TGTGCCATCAGTGAGTCGACTAGGGGGCTGGCGGGAGAAAAACTGTTTTTT. As protein: CAISESTRGLAGEKLFF. The chain has TRBV10-3 and TRBJ1-4; 7 bases are a match to TRBD1. This CDR3 has 17 amino acids. The V gene's germline CDR1 is ENHRY and CDR2 SYGVKD. V gave up 0 bases and J gave up 8 bases; unmatched junction bases: 12.

DNA for the CDR3: TGTGCCAGCTCAGTAGATTATGGCAATGAGCAGTTCTTC. This translates into CASSVDYGNEQFF. The rearrangement joins TRBV18 to TRBJ2-1; D is unresolved. The CDR3 has 13 amino acids. The V and J ends lost 5 bases and 6 bases respectively, with 11 bases between them. The germline gives CDR1 KGHSH, CDR2 LQKENI.

The V call is TRBV7-2, the J call TRBJ1-5; the D gene is possibly TRBD1 (5 bases). CDR1 and CDR2 from the germline V gene are SGHTA and FQGNSA. This CDR3 region has 14 residues. Between the trimmed V and J ends, which lost 1 base and 1 base, there was a span of 5 bases. DNA for the CDR3: TGTGCCAGCAGCTTAGGACAGAGCAATCAGCCCCAGCATTTT. Protein sequence: CASSLGQSNQPQHF. The whole variable domain, remainder taken from reference TRBV7-2 and TRBJ1-5, is GAGVSQSPSNKVTEKGKDVELRCDPISGHTALYWYRQSLGQGLEFLIYFQGNSAPDKSGLPSDRFSAERTGGSVSTLTIQRTQQEDSAVYLCASSLGQSNQPQHFGDGTRLSIL.

V usage is TRBV2 and J usage is TRBJ1-5; TRBD1 matches 7 bases. Germline CDR1 reads SNHLY; CDR2 reads FYNNEI. The CDR3 is made up of 15 amino acids. J gave up 1 base and V 4 bases, and 4 bases lay outside the gene matches. CDR3 sequence: CASSGPGGSNQPQHF. In DNA form, the CDR3 reads TGTGCCAGCAGTGGGCCAGGGGGGAGCAATCAGCCCCAGCATTTT.

The chain joins TRBV18 to TRBJ2-2; tentative D call: TRBD1 (6 bases). CDR1 and CDR2 (germline): KGHSH, LQKENI. The CDR3 consists of 14 residues. V was clipped by 4 bases and J by 6 bases, with 12 bases between them. The CDR3 spells CASSHEQGSGELFF. CDR3 coding DNA: TGTGCCAGCTCACACGAACAGGGCTCCGGGGAGCTGTTTTTT.

This chain links TRBV2 with TRBJ2-7; 11 nucleotides align to TRBD2. In germline, CDR1 is SNHLY, CDR2 FYNNEI. The CDR3 covers 14 residues. V was pared by 6 bases and J by 3 bases, with 4 bases of the junction left unmatched. CDR3 residues: CASRRLAGRYEQYF. CDR3 nucleotide sequence: TGTGCCAGCAGGCGACTAGCGGGACGCTACGAGCAGTACTTC.

This chain connects TRBV19 to TRBJ1-2; weak D call: TRBD1 (5 bases). The CDR3 has 14 residues. Trimming removed 2 bases at V and 11 bases at J, with 18 bases between. Germline assignment: CDR1 LNHDA and CDR2 SQIVND (reference sequence). This CDR3 reads CASSIIPGSAGYTF. The DNA for the CDR3 is TGTGCCAGTAGTATAATTCCAGGGTCAGCGGGGTACACCTTC.